This T cell receptor (beta chain) was observed in a study of blood T cell repertoires in COVID-19. The overall study: Samples came from the United States, Italy and Spain, spanning acute and convalescent COVID-19. T cells, B-cell-depleted T cells, or PBMCs supplied cDNA or gDNA.

The authors' processing: Estimated nucleated cell counts came from reference gene primer amplification. This table comes from immunoSEQ multiplex PCR, and its TCRdb copy is limited to in-frame clones, with some not included. From that table come the V and J calls and clone size; the DNA was used to work out D and trimming. The sample lists about 210,000 clones, around 88% occurring once. This CDR3 region has 17 residues. CDR1 is MNHEY, CDR2 SVGEGT, per germline. The V segment lost 4 bases and the J segment 8 bases; nucleotides outside the gene matches: 14. The sequencing sample was made of peripheral blood. V usage is TRBV6-2 or TRBV6-3 and J usage is TRBJ2-1; 10 positions match TRBD2. The receptor's source is a man between 18 and 35 years old with active or convalescent COVID-19. This chain's CDR3 is CASSSRRLAGVRDEQFF. DNA for the CDR3: TGTGCCAGCAGTTCTAGGAGGCTAGCGGGAGTACGGGATGAGCAGTTCTTC.